This TCR beta chain was sequenced during a study of shared clonotypes between healthy human individuals. The study's findings and limits: Rarefaction demonstrated incomplete sorted-subset sequencing despite large depth. Clonotypes not shared had lower generation probabilities than those common to all four donors. The diversity represented, both genetic and in exposure history, was limited by few donors.

This CDR3 is built from 14 residues. The germline V gene encodes CDR1 MDHEN and CDR2 SYDVKM. V lost 6 bases, J lost 2 bases, and 5 bases stayed unmatched. Using immunoSEQ multiplex PCR, the repertoire was profiled, and TCRdb retains in-frame clones only, with some absent. The table includes over a million clones, around 76% detected once. For this clone: Its antigen is currently unknown.

This chain uses TRBV28 with TRBJ2-5; 8 nucleotides align to TRBD2. What was sequenced was memory CD4+ T cells sorted from blood. Described subset: CD45RA-negative fraction. This sequence originates from a man aged 18 to 30 in good health. DNA for the CDR3: TGTGCCAGCAGGGTGGCGGGGGGACAAGAGACCCAGTACTTC. This translates into CASRVAGGQETQYF.